This T cell receptor beta chain comes out of a study of shared clonotypes between healthy human individuals. Assay used: immunoSEQ multiplex PCR; TCRdb lists only in-frame clones, some missing. The table lists approximately 1,500,000 clones, over 95% of them singletons. The study, taken as a whole, reports: Non-shared clonotypes had lower generation probabilities than those shared by all four donors.

V gave up 3 bases and J gave up 2 bases, with 5 bases separating them. The CDR3 is made up of 12 amino acids. Germline V gives CDR1 KGHSH, CDR2 LQKENI. Concerning this clone itself: Antigen specificity is unknown.

The material sequenced was naive CD4+ T cells sorted from blood. The subset: CD45RA+ positively selected. V is TRBV18 and J is TRBJ2-7; D remains unclear. The origin of this receptor is a man aged 25 to 45 in good health. The CDR3 region has the DNA TGTGCCAGCTCACCGATCGCCTACGAGCAGTACTTC. This sequence encodes CASSPIAYEQYF.